These 2 T cell receptor beta chains came from one sample sequenced in a study of monozygotic twins with inflammatory bowel disease (dated 2019 in TCRdb). Receptor libraries were prepared by 5' RACE. Data came from an Illumina HiSeq 2500. One entry per CDR3 protein sequence results from the TCRdb reprocessing of the reads, with DNA left out. This sample's table lists about 300,000 distinct CDR3 sequences. Clones ranked in the top ten supply roughly 5.8% of the sample. Sequences were obtained from blood. The origin of the receptors is a human donor with ulcerative colitis or Crohn's disease, or a healthy co-twin of an affected twin (not recorded which).

The chain combines TRBV7-2 with TRBJ2-2; TCRdb gives TRBD1 as the D gene, but with no DNA this cannot be confirmed. The CDR3 extends over 17 amino acids. Germline lookup yields CDR1 SGHTA and CDR2 FQGNSA. CDR3 sequence reads: CASSTLVGRCSTGELFF. The full variable domain, with the rest looked up from reference TRBV7-2 and TRBJ2-2, is GAGVSQSPSNKVTEKGKDVELRCDPISGHTALYWYRQSLGQGLEFLIYFQGNSAPDKSGLPSDRFSAERTGGSVSTLTIQRTQQEDSAVYLCASSTLVGRCSTGELFFGEGSRLTVL.

V usage is TRBV20-1 and J usage is TRBJ2-1; as DNA is missing, the TRBD1 call by TCRdb cannot be tested. This CDR3 spans 15 amino acids. Germline CDR1 reads DFQATT; CDR2 reads SNEGSKA (reference sequence). CDR3 residues: CSARAGAISYNEQFF.